This T cell receptor beta chain derives from a study of shared clonotypes between healthy human individuals (TCRdb year 2020). A note on the overall study: The cohort included a few men and a couple of women between 18 and 49 years of age. Per donor, three plates each were used for CD4 naive and CD4 memory, two for CD8 naive, and one for CD8 memory. Blood TCR repertoires of a handful of healthy adults were deeply sequenced to estimate repertoire size and the extent of clonotype sharing between individuals. Different laboratories and diverse techniques were used to prepare libraries and sequence TCR repertoires, to increase sequencing depth and limit assay-specific biases. Between about 0.9 and 9 billion PBMCs per donor were obtained by leukapheresis.

Donors were healthy HIV-negative adults with no recently reported acute infections or vaccinations. Every donor was a Caucasian adult living in Nashville, Tennessee, USA. CD4+ T cells were enriched by magnetic negative selection; naive cells were then positively selected on CD45RA, and the negative fraction formed the memory subset. After blood collection by leukapheresis, PBMCs were isolated using Ficoll-Histopaque density gradient centrifugation and then cryopreserved in the vapor phase of liquid nitrogen. Analytical flow cytometry was used to check the purity and quantity of each magnetically sorted T cell population. Genomic DNA was isolated from each sorted fraction and quantified by UV absorbance on a Nanodrop 2000c. Study-wide conclusions, independent of this receptor: The genetic and exposure-history diversity represented was limited by the small number of donors. Sampling was restricted to blood, and TCR repertoires in tissues likely differ from the TCR repertoires found in blood. Pairwise subsampling led to the expectation that sequencing depth would affect the degree of clonotype sharing among donors. Estimated clonotype richness was generally larger for naive than for memory subsets. Sharing across several donors was observed for about 5% of naive CD4, under 4% of naive CD8, roughly 2.4% of memory CD4, and roughly 0.4% of memory CD8 clonotypes. Compared with non-shared clonotypes, the clonotypes found in all four sorted-subset donors had higher generation probabilities. Incomplete sequencing was indicated by rarefaction of sorted-subset datasets, despite the large sequencing depth.

Using the deep immunoSEQ assay, TCR CDR3 regions were amplified from genomic DNA by multiplex PCR. Extracted genomic DNA from each cell subset was distributed evenly across all wells of several immunoSEQ 96-well plates, and each plate was treated as a replicate. Each replicate PCR for sorted subsets received about 210 ng genomic DNA, equal to roughly 29,000 T cell genomes. Purified libraries were quantified with a Qubit 3.0 fluorometer, sized on a Bioanalyzer 2100, and re-quantified with the KAPA Library Quantification kit. A separate single-read 150-cycle Illumina NextSeq 550 flow cell was used to sequence each immunoSEQ 96-well plate. The paper's processing steps were these. Because the immunoSEQ output held only junctional sequences and lacked quality scores, the filtering could not match the filtering applied to full-length reads. To assign V/J genes and CDR3, sequences were annotated against IMGT germline references using PyIR, a Python wrapper for IgBLAST v1.9. Reads with weak V/J assignments (E-value above 1e-6), missing CDR3, stop codons, out-of-frame junctions, or ambiguous translated residues were removed. V3J clonotypes were defined by identical inferred V gene, J gene, and CDR3 amino acid sequence. Percentage overlap between repertoires was computed as shared unique clonotypes divided by the size of the smaller repertoire. Repertoire richness was assessed with RTK rarefaction, the Chao1 estimator, and Recon v2.1 estimates of unobserved clonotypes. Generation probabilities were computed with OLGA for all TCRbeta clonotypes obtained by the gDNA method from four donors. Sourced from immuneACCESS, this table was stored by TCRdb with only in-frame sequences that have V and J called. A share of the clones is absent; for the studies checked, an unresolved V gene accounts for under half, and the remainder has no known explanation. The DNA gave D and trimming, while V, J and clone size come from that table. This sample is represented by about 1.1 million clones; 78% of them were singletons. The ten largest clones capture about 0.52% of the sample.

Compared with germline, V lacks 3 bases and J lacks 2 bases; bases without a gene match: 9. The germline V gene (reference sequence) provides CDR1 GTSNPN and CDR2 SVGIG. There are 15 amino acids in the CDR3, from cysteine to phenylalanine inclusive. The retained sequence is limited to the CDR3, 45 bases, with the frame set at the first base. With respect to this clone: Its antigen is not yet known. Base qualities were left out, and no much larger clone turns up one base away.

This sequence originates from a man aged 18 to 30 in good health. Some clones in this sample may be carry-over from other donors' samples. The sample consisted of memory CD4+ T cells from PBMCs. The cell subset or site label on this specimen signifies: CD45RA-negative fraction. Rearrangement joined TRBV30 to TRBJ2-7, with 8 central nucleotides matching TRBD1. The CDR3 sequence is CAWRDTDRAAYEQYF. Read as DNA, the sequence is TGTGCCTGGAGGGATACGGACAGGGCAGCCTACGAGCAGTACTTC. With the rest looked up from the reference TRBV30 and TRBJ2-7 genes rather than sequenced, the full variable domain is SQTIHQWPATLVQPVGSPLSLECTVEGTSNPNLYWYRQAAGRGLQLLFYSVGIGQISSEVPQNLSASRPQDRQFILSSKKLLLSDSGFYLCAWRDTDRAAYEQYFGPGTRLTVT.